The 26 T cell receptor beta chains in this list originate from one sample, sequenced in a study of identical twins. MiXCR, applied by TCRdb to the 5' RACE reads, yields one record per CDR3 protein. Of roughly 290,000 distinct CDR3 sequences listed, 8% to 9.5% are singletons. In addition, the sample was reused for a study of yellow fever vaccine responses in identical twins.

The material sequenced was CD8+ T cells sorted from blood. The receptors come from a woman under 30 in good health.

This clonotype was observed at least ten times. The chain links TRBV29-1 to TRBJ2-7; D gene ambiguous. This CDR3 has 11 residues. Trimming left V 4 bases short and J 6 bases short, with 10 bases between. The germline gives CDR1 SQVTM, CDR2 ANQGSEA. In DNA, the CDR3 is TGCAGCGTTGTAGGAGTAGGCGAGCAGTACTTC. As protein: CSVVGVGEQYF.

In this sample, this clonotype turned up a few times. This chain uses TRBV20-1 with TRBJ2-7, with D perhaps being TRBD1 or TRBD2 (5 bases each). Germline V CDR1 and CDR2: DFQATT, SNEGSKA (reference sequence). The CDR3 runs to 16 residues. Trimming pared 0 bases from V and 4 bases from J, leaving 19 bases between. CDR3 amino acids: CSARDPAGTKAYEQYF. CDR3 DNA: TGCAGTGCTAGAGACCCCGCCGGGACCAAGGCTTACGAGCAGTACTTC.

This clonotype was counted only a few times. CDR3 residues: CASSQAGLAVYNEQFF. The CDR3 DNA sequence: TGTGCCAGCAGCCAGGCTGGACTAGCGGTATACAATGAGCAGTTCTTC. The genes are TRBV14 and TRBJ2-1; 10 bases match TRBD2. J lost 4 bases, V lost 3 bases, and 6 bases had no gene match. Germline assignment: CDR1 SGHDN and CDR2 FVKESK. The CDR3 has 16 amino acids.

The V and J genes are TRBV6-4 and TRBJ2-7; 7 positions match TRBD2. The CDR3 has 13 residues. Trimming at V came to 9 bases and at J to 0 bases, leaving 5 bases not matched to a gene. Germline V gene sequence: CDR1 MRHNA, CDR2 SNTAGT. CDR3 nucleotide sequence: TGTGCCAGATGGCGGGGGACCTCCTACGAGCAGTACTTC. Its protein is CARWRGTSYEQYF.

The table lists this clonotype with a few counts. The chain links TRBV2 to TRBJ2-7; 8 bases agree with TRBD1. The germline V gene encodes CDR1 SNHLY and CDR2 FYNNEI. The CDR3 consists of 16 residues. The V gene end was trimmed by 4 bases and the J gene end by 3 bases; junction bases not matched to a gene: 11. CDR3 residues: CASSAERTGYVYEQYF. CDR3 sequence (DNA): TGTGCCAGCAGTGCCGAAAGGACAGGGTATGTCTACGAGCAGTACTTC.

This clonotype was observed a handful of times. The chain has TRBV20-1 and TRBJ2-1; 10 bases align to TRBD2. V shed 3 bases, J shed 6 bases, and the junction held 5 bases outside the gene matches. The CDR3 covers 14 residues. Per the germline V gene, CDR1 is DFQATT and CDR2 is SNEGSKA (reference sequence). Here the CDR3 DNA reads TGCAGTGCTAGGGCAGCGGGGGGGCCCAATGAGCAGTTCTTC. Translating it yields CSARAAGGPNEQFF.

This clonotype has more than one count but fewer than ten. V is TRBV18 and J is TRBJ2-7, with no clear D. With 2 bases removed from V and 7 bases from J, the gap between germline ends came to 12 bases. The V gene's germline CDR1 is KGHSH and CDR2 LQKENI. The CDR3 spans 13 residues. CDR3 region: CASSPDFGWEQYF. The CDR3, as DNA: TGTGCCAGCTCACCAGATTTCGGGTGGGAGCAGTACTTC.

The chain uses TRBV7-9 and TRBJ1-2, with D maybe TRBD1 (5 bases). Germline lookup yields CDR1 SEHNR and CDR2 FQNEAQ (reference sequence). V shed 4 bases and J shed 2 bases, with 17 bases lying between them. The CDR3 has 16 amino acids. The CDR3 DNA follows: TGTGCCAGCAGCTCCACATTTGGGGGTGACAACTATGGCTACACCTTC. Amino acids: CASSSTFGGDNYGYTF.

V and J are TRBV20-1 and TRBJ2-3, with D possibly matching TRBD2 (5 bases). This CDR3 is built from 18 residues. Per germline, CDR1 DFQATT and CDR2 SNEGSKA (reference sequence). Trimming left V 2 bases short and J 0 bases short, with 21 bases between. The CDR3 protein is CSARSQTSSSESTDTQYF. CDR3 nucleotide sequence: TGCAGTGCTAGAAGCCAAACTTCTAGCAGCGAAAGCACAGATACGCAGTATTTT.

This clonotype has ten or more counts. The chain has TRBV9 and TRBJ2-1; 9 bases line up with TRBD2. With V trimmed by 4 bases and J by 3 bases, 11 bases remained unmatched. Germline CDR1 is SGDLS and CDR2 is YYNGEE. The CDR3 sequence is 17 residues long. The CDR3 is CASSTPVNSGGYNEQFF. Here the CDR3 DNA reads TGTGCCAGCAGCACCCCCGTGAATAGCGGGGGCTACAATGAGCAGTTCTTC.

The rearrangement links TRBV12-3 or TRBV12-4 to TRBJ2-1; D is undetermined. V gave up 6 bases and J gave up 8 bases, with 11 bases separating them. The CDR3 consists of 12 residues. This chain's CDR3 is CASSSGAYEQFF. The CDR3 bases are TGTGCCAGCAGCTCAGGTGCTTATGAGCAGTTCTTC.

This clonotype was seen many times. V gene TRBV15 combines with J gene TRBJ1-2; D not certain. V lost 0 bases and J 2 bases, leaving 4 bases between the germline ends. Germline CDR1 and CDR2: LNHNV and YYDKDF (reference sequence). This CDR3 contains 13 residues. The CDR3 coding sequence is TGTGCCACCAGCAGAGAGGGGAACTATGGCTACACCTTC. This encodes CATSREGNYGYTF.

There are many counts of this clonotype. The CDR3 DNA is TGTGCCAGCAGCCTGGGGACAGGGGGCGCGGATGAGCAGTACTTC. Translating gives CASSLGTGGADEQYF. The chain employs TRBV7-9 and TRBJ2-7; 12 bases align to TRBD1. V lost 5 bases, J lost 7 bases, and 9 bases stayed unmatched. Germline V lookup: CDR1 SEHNR, CDR2 FQNEAQ (reference sequence). The CDR3 has 15 residues.

The sample holds a few counts of this clonotype. J is TRBJ2-7 and V is TRBV29-1; 14 positions match TRBD2. The CDR3 consists of 14 residues. V was clipped by 7 bases and J by 1 base; unmatched bases: 3. Germline lookup yields CDR1 SQVTM and CDR2 ANQGSEA. As DNA, the CDR3 is TGCAGCGCGAGACTAGCGGGGGGGTCCTACGAGCAGTACTTC. This translates into CSARLAGGSYEQYF.

This clonotype has a count of ten or more. The chain couples TRBV20-1 to TRBJ2-2, with D possibly being TRBD2 (7 bases). V was pared by 5 bases and J by 3 bases, with 16 bases between. This CDR3 is 15 amino acids long. Germline CDR1 and CDR2: DFQATT and SNEGSKA (reference sequence). The chain's CDR3 is CSAAPGEGDTGELFF. In DNA, the CDR3 is TGCAGTGCTGCACCAGGGGAGGGGGACACCGGGGAGCTGTTTTTT.

This clonotype appeared a few times. One end of the junction is discordant with germline, which a read error may explain. This rearrangement joins TRBV7-6 to TRBJ2-3, with TRBD1 as a possible D gene (5 bases). CDR3 length: 16 amino acids. CDR1 is SGHVS and CDR2 is FNYEAQ in the germline V gene. The CDR3 is CASSLAVGLSTDAQYF. CDR3 DNA sequence: TGTGCCAGCAGCTTAGCGGTGGGGCTCAGCACAGATGCGCAGTATTTT.

This clonotype was counted at least ten times. In DNA, the CDR3 is TGTGCCAGCAGCGGACGACAGGGACTCCAAGAGACCCAGTACTTC. Translation gives CASSGRQGLQETQYF. The rearrangement joins TRBV7-9 to TRBJ2-5; weak D call: TRBD1 (7 bases). V was shortened by 5 bases and J by 1 base, with 14 bases between the two germline ends. The V gene's germline CDR1 is SEHNR and CDR2 FQNEAQ (reference sequence). The CDR3 runs to 15 residues.

There are a few counts of this clonotype. This sequence joins TRBV4-1 and TRBJ1-4; D is undetermined. Germline V gene lookup returns CDR1 MGHRA and CDR2 YSYEKL. Trimming took off 0 bases at V and 6 bases at J, with 11 bases between the two ends. The CDR3 sequence is 15 residues long. This chain's CDR3 is CASSQDGRIYEKLFF. As DNA, the CDR3 is TGCGCCAGCAGCCAAGATGGGCGCATCTATGAAAAACTGTTTTTT.

The chain has TRBV6-2 or TRBV6-3 and TRBJ2-1; 8 bases map to TRBD2. Trimming removed 0 bases from V and 5 bases from J; junction bases left unmatched: 3. Germline V lookup: CDR1 MNHEY, CDR2 SVGEGT. CDR3 length equals 15 residues. DNA for the CDR3: TGTGCCAGCAGTTACTCGTTTAGCGGGAACAATGAGCAGTTCTTC. Its translation is CASSYSFSGNNEQFF.

J is TRBJ2-1 and V is TRBV29-1; D is possibly TRBD1 (5 bases). The CDR3 sequence is 15 residues long. Germline lookup yields CDR1 SQVTM and CDR2 ANQGSEA. Trimming stripped 5 bases from V and 4 bases from J, with 18 bases between. The CDR3 DNA reads as TGCAGCGTTTATCAAGGGGCAGGTGGTTACAATGAGCAGTTCTTC. It codes for CSVYQGAGGYNEQFF.

In this sample, this clonotype turned up a few times. This sequence joins TRBV11-2 and TRBJ2-1, with TRBD2 matching over 8 bases. The germline V gene has CDR1 SGHAT and CDR2 FQNNGV. The CDR3 is made up of 12 amino acids. Losses at the gene ends were 8 bases for V and 9 bases for J; bases not matched to a gene: 6. The DNA for the CDR3 is TGTGCCAGCGGGTTCGGGGGGGGTGAGCAGTTCTTC. Amino acids: CASGFGGGEQFF.

This clonotype was detected many times. The rearrangement links TRBV29-1 to TRBJ1-2; TRBD1 matches at 8 bases. Germline CDR1 and CDR2: SQVTM and ANQGSEA. Trimming at V came to 6 bases and at J to 4 bases, leaving 7 bases not matched to a gene. The CDR3 contains 13 residues. The CDR3 nucleotides are TGCAGCGTACCCCAGACAGGGGCCTATGGCTACACCTTC. Amino acid sequence: CSVPQTGAYGYTF.

This clonotype came up many times. The V call is TRBV29-1, the J call TRBJ2-5, with 12 nucleotides matching TRBD2. CDR3 length equals 15 residues. With V trimmed by 0 bases and J by 3 bases, 2 bases remained unmatched. Germline CDR1 SQVTM, CDR2 ANQGSEA. Here the CDR3 reads CSVEDRLAGEETQYF. In DNA form, the CDR3 reads TGCAGCGTTGAAGATCGACTAGCGGGGGAAGAGACCCAGTACTTC.

The chain has TRBV25-1 and TRBJ2-1; D not resolved. CDR1 is MGHDK, CDR2 SYGVNS, per germline. The CDR3 is 14 amino acids. Between the trimmed V and J ends, which lost 1 base and 3 bases, there was a span of 7 bases. The CDR3 here is CASSESQLYNEQFF. In nucleotides, the CDR3 is TGTGCCAGCAGTGAATCGCAGCTCTACAATGAGCAGTTCTTC.

This clonotype was found a few times. The chain combines TRBV7-8 with TRBJ2-3, with 7 positions matching TRBD2. In germline, CDR1 is SGHVS, CDR2 FQNEAQ. This CDR3 region has 15 residues. J was trimmed by 5 bases and V by 2 bases; bases with no gene match: 7. CDR3 in amino acids: CASSLRAGDIDTQYF. CDR3 DNA: TGTGCCAGCAGCTTACGGGCGGGGGATATAGATACGCAGTATTTT.

This clonotype was detected a few times. V is TRBV24-1 and J is TRBJ2-7; a possible D gene is TRBD2 (6 bases). The CDR3 totals 13 residues. Trimming removed 5 bases from V and 3 bases from J, with 10 bases in between. Germline CDR1 is KGHDR and CDR2 is SFDVKD. The CDR3 DNA sequence: TGTGCCACCAGTGGGGACGGGGGCTACGAGCAGTACTTC. Amino acid sequence: CATSGDGGYEQYF.